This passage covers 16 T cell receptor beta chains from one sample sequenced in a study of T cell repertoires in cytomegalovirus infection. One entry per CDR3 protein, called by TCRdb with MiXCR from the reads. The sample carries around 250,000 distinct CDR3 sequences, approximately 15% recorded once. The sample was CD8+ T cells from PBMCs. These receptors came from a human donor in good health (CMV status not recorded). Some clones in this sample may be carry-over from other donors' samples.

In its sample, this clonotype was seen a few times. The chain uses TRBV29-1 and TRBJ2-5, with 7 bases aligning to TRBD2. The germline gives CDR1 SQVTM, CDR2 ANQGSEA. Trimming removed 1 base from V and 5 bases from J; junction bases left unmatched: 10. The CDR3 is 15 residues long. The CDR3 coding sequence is TGCAGCGTTGAAGGGCGGGGGAAAATCGGGGAGACCCAGTACTTC. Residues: CSVEGRGKIGETQYF.

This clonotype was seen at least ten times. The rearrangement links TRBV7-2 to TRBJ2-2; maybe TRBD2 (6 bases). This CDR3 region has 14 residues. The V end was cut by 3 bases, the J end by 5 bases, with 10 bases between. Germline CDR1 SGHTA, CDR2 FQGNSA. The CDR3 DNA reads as TGTGCCAGCAGCTTCCGGGAGTATACCGGGGAGCTGTTTTTT. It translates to CASSFREYTGELFF.

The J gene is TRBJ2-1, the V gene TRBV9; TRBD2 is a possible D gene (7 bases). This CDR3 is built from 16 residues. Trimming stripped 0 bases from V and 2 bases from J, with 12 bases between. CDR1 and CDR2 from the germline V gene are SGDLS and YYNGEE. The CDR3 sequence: CASSVGGGGAYNEQFF. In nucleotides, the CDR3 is TGTGCCAGCAGCGTAGGGGGAGGGGGAGCCTACAATGAGCAGTTCTTC.

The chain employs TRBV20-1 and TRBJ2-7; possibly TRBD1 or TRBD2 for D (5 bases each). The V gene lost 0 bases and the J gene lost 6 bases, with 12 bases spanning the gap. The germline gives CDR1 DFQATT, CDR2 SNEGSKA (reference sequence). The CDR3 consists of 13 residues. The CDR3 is CSARDVLGTEQYF. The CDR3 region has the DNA TGCAGTGCTAGAGATGTTCTGGGGACCGAGCAGTACTTC.

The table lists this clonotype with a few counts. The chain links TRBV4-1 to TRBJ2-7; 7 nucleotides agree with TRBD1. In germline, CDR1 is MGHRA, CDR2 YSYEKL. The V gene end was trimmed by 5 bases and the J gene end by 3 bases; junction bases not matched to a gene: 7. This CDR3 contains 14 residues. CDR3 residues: CASSSPGQYYEQYF. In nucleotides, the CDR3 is TGCGCCAGCAGCTCTCCGGGACAGTACTACGAGCAGTACTTC.

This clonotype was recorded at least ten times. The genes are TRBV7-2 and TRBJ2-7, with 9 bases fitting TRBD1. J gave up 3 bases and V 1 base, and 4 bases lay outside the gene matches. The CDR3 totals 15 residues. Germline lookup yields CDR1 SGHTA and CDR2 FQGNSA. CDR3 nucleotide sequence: TGTGCCAGCAGCTTAGTGCCGGGACAGGGCTACGAGCAGTACTTC. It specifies CASSLVPGQGYEQYF.

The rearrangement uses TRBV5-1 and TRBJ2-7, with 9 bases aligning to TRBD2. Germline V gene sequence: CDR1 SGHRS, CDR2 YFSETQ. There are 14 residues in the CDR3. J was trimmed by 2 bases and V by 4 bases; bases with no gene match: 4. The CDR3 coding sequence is TGCGCCAGCAGCGGCAGACTAGCGGCCTACGAGCAGTACTTC. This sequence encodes CASSGRLAAYEQYF.

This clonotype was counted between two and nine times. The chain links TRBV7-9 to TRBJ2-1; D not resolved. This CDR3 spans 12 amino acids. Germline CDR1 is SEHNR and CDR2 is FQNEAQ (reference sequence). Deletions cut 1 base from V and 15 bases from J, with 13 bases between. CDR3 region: CASSLGLNLAFF. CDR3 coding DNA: TGTGCCAGCAGCTTAGGACTGAACCTTGCGTTCTTC.

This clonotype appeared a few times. The CDR3 DNA reads as TGTGCCAGCAGCTTATCGGGGGTACACACAGATACGCAGTATTTT. Amino acids: CASSLSGVHTDTQYF. The chain uses TRBV7-6 and TRBJ2-3; D is perhaps TRBD2 (6 bases). Germline loops: CDR1 SGHVS, CDR2 FNYEAQ. The CDR3 totals 15 residues. V lost 2 bases and J 2 bases, leaving 11 bases between the germline ends.

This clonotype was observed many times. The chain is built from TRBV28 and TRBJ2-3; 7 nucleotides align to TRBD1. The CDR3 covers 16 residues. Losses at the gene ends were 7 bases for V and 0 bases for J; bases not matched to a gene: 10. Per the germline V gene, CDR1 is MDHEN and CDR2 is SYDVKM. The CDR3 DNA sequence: TGTGCCAGCAAGGGGGCCGGGGCCTTGAGCACAGATACGCAGTATTTT. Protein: CASKGAGALSTDTQYF.

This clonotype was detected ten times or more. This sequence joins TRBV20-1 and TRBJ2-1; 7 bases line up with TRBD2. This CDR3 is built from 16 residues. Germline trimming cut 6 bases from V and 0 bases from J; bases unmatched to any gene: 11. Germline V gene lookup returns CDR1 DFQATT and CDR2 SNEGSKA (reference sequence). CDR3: CSAGSPSGRSYNEQFF. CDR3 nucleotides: TGCAGTGCCGGAAGCCCTAGCGGCCGCTCCTACAATGAGCAGTTCTTC.

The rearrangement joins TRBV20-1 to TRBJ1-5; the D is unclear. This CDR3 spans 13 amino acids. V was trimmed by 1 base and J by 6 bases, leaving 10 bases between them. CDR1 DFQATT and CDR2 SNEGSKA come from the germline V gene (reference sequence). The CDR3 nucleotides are TGCAGTGCTAGAGGCGTTGGGAGTCAGCCCCAGCATTTT. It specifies CSARGVGSQPQHF.

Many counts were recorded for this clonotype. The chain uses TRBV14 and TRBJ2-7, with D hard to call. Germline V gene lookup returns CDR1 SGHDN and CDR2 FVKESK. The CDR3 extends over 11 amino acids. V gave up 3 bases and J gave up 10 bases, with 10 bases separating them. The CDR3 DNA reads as TGTGCCAGCAGCCAGGGAACACATCAGTACTTC. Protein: CASSQGTHQYF.

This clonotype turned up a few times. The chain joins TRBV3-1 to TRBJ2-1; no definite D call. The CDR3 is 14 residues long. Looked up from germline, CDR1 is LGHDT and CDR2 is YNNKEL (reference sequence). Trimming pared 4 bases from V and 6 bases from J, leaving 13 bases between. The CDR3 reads CASSRGGMVNEQFF. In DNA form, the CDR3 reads TGTGCCAGCAGCCGCGGCGGAATGGTCAATGAGCAGTTCTTC.

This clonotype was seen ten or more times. Here the CDR3 reads CASRRPGIYNSPLHF. The CDR3 DNA sequence: TGTGCCAGCAGGAGACCGGGAATCTATAATTCACCCCTCCACTTT. The chain joins TRBV7-9 to TRBJ1-6; no clear D gene. Trimming took 6 bases from V and 3 from J, leaving 12 bases between them. The germline V gene encodes CDR1 SEHNR and CDR2 FQNEAQ (reference sequence). This CDR3 region has 15 residues.

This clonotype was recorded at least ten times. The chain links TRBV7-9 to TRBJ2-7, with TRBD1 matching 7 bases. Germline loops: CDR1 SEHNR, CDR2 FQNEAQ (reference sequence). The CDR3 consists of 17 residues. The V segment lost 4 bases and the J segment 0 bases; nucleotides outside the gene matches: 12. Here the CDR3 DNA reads TGTGCCAGCAGCTGGATGAAAGGGGGCTTGGCCTCCTACGAGCAGTACTTC. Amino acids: CASSWMKGGLASYEQYF.